The entry that follows covers one T cell receptor beta chain sequence. Trimming left V 4 bases short and J 0 bases short, with 14 bases between. The CDR3 spans 15 residues. Germline V lookup: CDR1 SGDLS, CDR2 YYNGEE. This sample is drawn from a study of OX40 agonist ivuxolimab in advanced cancers. Study-level background: Among those treated, three patients had partial responses, one with hepatocellular carcinoma and two with cutaneous melanoma.

Measured with immunoSEQ multiplex PCR; TCRdb has only the in-frame clones, and not every one. In the table there are about 24,000 clones, about nine tenths of which are singletons. This sequence originates from an adult with an advanced solid tumor such as melanoma, head and neck, liver or kidney cancer. Sequences were derived from CD4+ or CD8+ T cells sorted from blood, sampled in a trial of the OX40 agonist ivuxolimab. The chain couples TRBV9 to TRBJ2-7; D possibly corresponds to TRBD2 (6 bases). CDR3 protein: CASSPAGLSSYEQYF. The CDR3 DNA sequence: TGTGCCAGCAGCCCGGCGGGACTTAGCTCCTACGAGCAGTACTTC. The variable domain in full, with the rest retrieved from reference TRBV9 and TRBJ2-7, is DSGVTQTPKHLITATGQRVTLRCSPRSGDLSVYWYQQSLDQGLQFLIQYYNGEERAKGNILERFSAQQFPDLHSELNLSSLELGDSALYFCASSPAGLSSYEQYFGPGTRLTVT.